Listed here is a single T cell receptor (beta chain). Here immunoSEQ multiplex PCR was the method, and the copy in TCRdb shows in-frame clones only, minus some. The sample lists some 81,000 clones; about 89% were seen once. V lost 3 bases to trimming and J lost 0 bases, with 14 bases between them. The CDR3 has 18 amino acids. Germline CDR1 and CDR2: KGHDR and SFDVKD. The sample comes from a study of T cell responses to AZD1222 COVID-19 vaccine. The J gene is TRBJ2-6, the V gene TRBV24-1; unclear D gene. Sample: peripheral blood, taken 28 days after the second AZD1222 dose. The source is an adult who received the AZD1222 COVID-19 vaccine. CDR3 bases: TGTGCCACCAGTGATACCCCTTTTCGGAGCTCTGGGGCCAACGTCCTGACTTTC. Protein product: CATSDTPFRSSGANVLTF.